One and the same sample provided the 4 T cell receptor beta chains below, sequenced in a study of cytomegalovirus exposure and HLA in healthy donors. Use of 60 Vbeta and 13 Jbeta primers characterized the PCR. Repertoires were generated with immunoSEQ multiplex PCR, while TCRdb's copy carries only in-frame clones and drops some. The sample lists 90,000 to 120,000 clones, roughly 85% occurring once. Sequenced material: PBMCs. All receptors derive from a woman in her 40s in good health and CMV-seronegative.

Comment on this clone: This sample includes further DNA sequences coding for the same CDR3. The CDR3 DNA follows: TGTGCCAGCAGCTTAGCAGGGGGCTACGAGCAGTACTTC. Amino acids: CASSLAGGYEQYF. V usage is TRBV7-9 and J usage is TRBJ2-7; weak D call: TRBD1 (6 bases). Germline V gene sequence: CDR1 SEHNR, CDR2 FQNEAQ (reference sequence). V was trimmed by 0 bases and J by 3 bases, leaving 6 bases between them. The CDR3 loop spans 13 amino acids.

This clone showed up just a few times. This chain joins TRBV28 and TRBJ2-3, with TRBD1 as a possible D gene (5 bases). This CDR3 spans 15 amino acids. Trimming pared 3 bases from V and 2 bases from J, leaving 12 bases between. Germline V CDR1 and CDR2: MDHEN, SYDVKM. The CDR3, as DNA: TGTGCCAGCAGTTTGGGTTCCAGGGCCACAGATACGCAGTATTTT. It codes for CASSLGSRATDTQYF.

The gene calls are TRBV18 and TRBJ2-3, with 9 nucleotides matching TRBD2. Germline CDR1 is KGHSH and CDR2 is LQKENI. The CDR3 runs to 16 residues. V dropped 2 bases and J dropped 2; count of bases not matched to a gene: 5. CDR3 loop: CASSPSPSGATDTQYF. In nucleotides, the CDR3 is TGTGCCAGCTCACCATCGCCTAGCGGGGCCACAGATACGCAGTATTTT. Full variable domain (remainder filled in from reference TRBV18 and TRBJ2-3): NAGVMQNPRHLVRRRGQEARLRCSPMKGHSHVYWYRQLPEEGLKFMVYLQKENIIDESGMPKERFSAEFPKEGPSILRIQQVVRGDSAAYFCASSPSPSGATDTQYFGPGTRLTVL.

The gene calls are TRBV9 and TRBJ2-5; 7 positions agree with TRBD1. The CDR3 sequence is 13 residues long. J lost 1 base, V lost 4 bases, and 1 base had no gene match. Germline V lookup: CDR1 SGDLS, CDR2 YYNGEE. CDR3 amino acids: CASSRDSQETQYF. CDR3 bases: TGTGCCAGCAGCCGGGACAGCCAAGAGACCCAGTACTTC. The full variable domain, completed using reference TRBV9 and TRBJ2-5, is DSGVTQTPKHLITATGQRVTLRCSPRSGDLSVYWYQQSLDQGLQFLIQYYNGEERAKGNILERFSAQQFPDLHSELNLSSLELGDSALYFCASSRDSQETQYFGPGTRLLVL.